The 24 T cell receptor beta chains listed next were all sequenced from one sample in a study of beta chain features in type 1 diabetes. Study-level points and caveats: In all four CD4+ subsets, TCRB CDR3 length was significantly, moderately reduced in type 1 diabetes.

Sequencing targeted expressed TCRB transcripts, as all isolated RNA had been reverse transcribed. The protocol was immunoSEQ multiplex PCR, while the TCRdb copy is restricted to in-frame clones and leaves out a portion. The table records 250,000 to 300,000 clones, around 24% of them present only once. Their antigens are not known. Sequenced sample: naive CD4+ T cells from blood. The receptors were sampled from a woman aged 25 to 39 with type 1 diabetes.

This clone has more than one count but fewer than ten. The rearrangement uses TRBV4-1 and TRBJ2-3; 9 nucleotides match TRBD2. The germline gives CDR1 MGHRA, CDR2 YSYEKL. This CDR3 spans 17 amino acids. V lost 0 bases, J lost 2 bases, and 6 bases stayed unmatched. Here the CDR3 reads CASSQDPLAGVTDTQYF. The CDR3 bases are TGCGCCAGCAGCCAAGATCCACTAGCGGGCGTCACAGATACGCAGTATTTT.

There are a few counts of this clone. DNA for the CDR3: TGTGCCAGCAGCCCGGGTGGGAGAGCTTTTCTCAATGAGCAGTTCTTC. It codes for CASSPGGRAFLNEQFF. J is TRBJ2-1 and V is TRBV7-3; a weak D match, TRBD2 (5 bases). Germline CDR1 is SGHTA and CDR2 is FQGTGA. The CDR3 is made up of 16 amino acids. Deletions cut 5 bases from V and 6 bases from J, with 20 bases between.

This clone was detected only a few times. This chain joins TRBV2 and TRBJ1-1, with 9 bases identical to TRBD1. This CDR3 comprises 12 residues. Unmatched junction bases numbered 3, after V lost 8 bases and J lost 5 bases. The germline CDR1 and CDR2 sequences are SNHLY and FYNNEI. DNA for the CDR3: TGTGCCAGCCTACAGGGGGCAACTGAAGCTTTCTTT. Protein sequence: CASLQGATEAFF.

This clone has just a few counts. The chain uses TRBV6-5 and TRBJ2-7; D perhaps matches TRBD2 (5 bases). Looked up from germline, CDR1 is MNHEY and CDR2 is SVGAGI. Trimming cost V 8 bases and J 1 base, with 15 bases left between them. CDR3 length: 14 amino acids. In nucleotides, the CDR3 is TGTGCCAGCCGCTACACAAGGACTTCCTACGAGCAGTACTTC. Amino acids: CASRYTRTSYEQYF.

This chain uses TRBV5-4 with TRBJ2-5, with 8 bases aligning to TRBD1. The V segment lost 4 bases and the J segment 5 bases; nucleotides outside the gene matches: 4. There are 13 residues in the CDR3. CDR1 and CDR2 (germline): SGHNT, YYREEE (reference sequence). CDR3 sequence reads: CASSTRQGETQYF. The DNA for the CDR3 is TGTGCCAGCAGCACCCGACAGGGGGAGACCCAGTACTTC.

V gene TRBV20-1 combines with J gene TRBJ2-7, with 8 bases that match TRBD2. The germline V gene has CDR1 DFQATT and CDR2 SNEGSKA (reference sequence). The CDR3 consists of 11 residues. Written as DNA, the CDR3 is TGCAGATACGGGACTAGCTACGAGCAGTACTTC. Encoded protein: CRYGTSYEQYF.

This clone was recorded only once. The DNA is left out, because the CDR3 cannot be placed on it with certainty; the CDR3 is given as TCRdb lists it. The V and J genes are TRBV28 and TRBJ2-5; the DNA was not used to check the table's D call, TRBD1. Germline V CDR1 and CDR2: MDHEN, SYDVKM. The CDR3 adds up to 12 amino acids, both ends counted. The CDR3 protein is CASSLAVETQYF.

A few counts support this clone. The chain recombines TRBV9 with TRBJ2-3; 7 nucleotides line up with TRBD1. This CDR3 spans 14 amino acids. Trimming cost V 0 bases and J 6 bases; bases outside gene matches: 4. Looked up from germline, CDR1 is SGDLS and CDR2 is YYNGEE. The CDR3 here is CASSVETGEDTQYF. The DNA for the CDR3 is TGTGCCAGCAGCGTAGAAACAGGGGAGGATACGCAGTATTTT.

J is TRBJ1-1 and V is TRBV20-1; D possibly corresponds to TRBD1 (5 bases). The length of the CDR3 is 11 residues. CDR1 DFQATT and CDR2 SNEGSKA come from the germline V gene (reference sequence). V was cut by 7 bases and J by 5 bases, with 11 bases left in between. The CDR3 is CSELRGTEAFF. In nucleotides, the CDR3 is TGCAGTGAGTTGCGGGGGACTGAAGCTTTCTTT.

In its sample, this clone was seen a few times. V gene TRBV18 combines with J gene TRBJ1-5; 7 bases are shared with TRBD1. J was trimmed by 5 bases and V by 5 bases; bases with no gene match: 6. Germline CDR1 reads KGHSH; CDR2 reads LQKENI. CDR3 length: 14 residues. The CDR3 reads CASSETGYDQPQHF. Here the CDR3 DNA reads TGTGCCAGCTCAGAGACAGGGTACGATCAGCCCCAGCATTTT.

This clone showed up just a few times. This chain links TRBV7-3 with TRBJ2-2; tentatively, D is TRBD2 (5 bases). The CDR3 runs to 14 residues. V dropped 1 base and J dropped 6 bases, with 9 bases sitting between them. The germline V gene has CDR1 SGHTA and CDR2 FQGTGA. In DNA form, the CDR3 reads TGTGCCAGCAGCTTAAGTAGCGCCCCCGGGGAGCTGTTTTTT. Amino acid sequence: CASSLSSAPGELFF.

V and J are TRBV5-1 and TRBJ2-7, with TRBD1 identical over 7 bases. Germline CDR1 SGHRS, CDR2 YFSETQ. Germline trimming cut 5 bases from V and 5 bases from J; bases unmatched to any gene: 10. The CDR3 has 14 amino acids. CDR3 protein: CASRLQGPEDEQYF. The DNA of the CDR3 is TGCGCCAGCAGATTACAGGGGCCCGAGGACGAGCAGTACTTC. The full variable domain, with the rest looked up from reference TRBV5-1 and TRBJ2-7, is KAGVTQTPRYLIKTRGQQVTLSCSPISGHRSVSWYQQTPGQGLQFLFEYFSETQRNKGNFPGRFSGRQFSNSRSEMNVSTLELGDSALYLCASRLQGPEDEQYFGPGTRLTVT.

This chain uses TRBV30 with TRBJ2-5; D is unclear. Germline lookup yields CDR1 GTSNPN and CDR2 SVGIG (reference sequence). V was pared by 1 base and J by 1 base, with 7 bases between. This CDR3 contains 13 residues. CDR3 nucleotide sequence: TGTGCCTGGAGTGGAGACACCCAAGAGACCCAGTACTTC. Amino acids: CAWSGDTQETQYF.

This rearrangement joins TRBV28 to TRBJ1-2; no clear D. This CDR3 has 12 residues. Per the germline V gene, CDR1 is MDHEN and CDR2 is SYDVKM. The V end lost 3 bases, the J end lost 7 bases, and 9 bases lay between the germline ends. The CDR3, as DNA: TGTGCCAGCAGTTTGGAGGTTGGTGGCTACACCTTC. This sequence encodes CASSLEVGGYTF.

This clone was picked up a small number of times. This sequence joins TRBV15 and TRBJ1-5, with 8 bases that match TRBD1. Germline loops: CDR1 LNHNV, CDR2 YYDKDF (reference sequence). V lost 8 bases to trimming and J lost 2 bases; unmatched junction nucleotides: 8. This CDR3 has 15 amino acids. The CDR3 protein is CATCDQGAGNQPQHF. Written as DNA, the CDR3 is TGTGCCACCTGCGACCAGGGGGCTGGCAATCAGCCCCAGCATTTT.

Only a few counts were recorded for this clone. This chain links TRBV18 with TRBJ2-5; maybe TRBD1 (6 bases). Trimming shortened V by 0 bases and J by 4 bases, and 12 bases separated the two germline ends. CDR1 KGHSH and CDR2 LQKENI come from the germline V gene. The CDR3 consists of 15 residues. CDR3 in DNA: TGTGCCAGCTCACCACCCGTGACAGGACCAGAGACCCAGTACTTC. Translated: CASSPPVTGPETQYF.

The chain recombines TRBV14 with TRBJ2-3, with 10 bases matching TRBD2. Germline V gene data show CDR1 as SGHDN and CDR2 as FVKESK. V shed 1 base and J 4 bases; nucleotides not matched to a gene: 8. The CDR3 extends over 17 amino acids. The CDR3 protein is CASSQGLASGSPDTQYF. In DNA, the CDR3 is TGTGCCAGCAGCCAAGGTTTGGCTAGCGGGAGCCCAGATACGCAGTATTTT.

This clone was recorded once. This chain's CDR3 is CASSVVKGGVHGYTF. The CDR3 coding sequence is TGTGCCAGCAGCGTAGTGAAAGGGGGCGTTCATGGCTACACCTTC. The gene calls are TRBV9 and TRBJ1-2; 7 positions match TRBD1. Trimming at V came to 0 bases and at J to 6 bases, leaving 8 bases not matched to a gene. Germline V gene lookup returns CDR1 SGDLS and CDR2 YYNGEE. The CDR3 extends over 15 amino acids. The entire variable domain, with the rest obtained from reference TRBV9 and TRBJ1-2, is as follows: DSGVTQTPKHLITATGQRVTLRCSPRSGDLSVYWYQQSLDQGLQFLIQYYNGEERAKGNILERFSAQQFPDLHSELNLSSLELGDSALYFCASSVVKGGVHGYTFGSGTRLTVV.

V gene TRBV29-1 combines with J gene TRBJ2-1; 10 bases match TRBD2. Looked up from germline, CDR1 is SQVTM and CDR2 is ANQGSEA. The V gene end was trimmed by 3 bases and the J gene end by 9 bases; junction bases not matched to a gene: 8. CDR3 size: 14 residues. The CDR3 is CSVEASGSVSEQFF. In nucleotides, the CDR3 is TGCAGCGTTGAGGCTAGCGGGAGTGTGAGTGAGCAGTTCTTC.

The V gene is TRBV12-5, the J gene TRBJ2-7; 8 nucleotides align to TRBD1. The germline V gene encodes CDR1 LGHNT and CDR2 FRNRAP. Trimming took 7 bases from V and 3 from J; bases not matched to a gene: 5. The CDR3 is 13 residues long. The CDR3 sequence is CASVLDRGYEQYF. CDR3 sequence (DNA): TGTGCTAGTGTTTTAGACAGGGGCTACGAGCAGTACTTC.

Only a few counts were recorded for this clone. The chain joins TRBV5-4 to TRBJ2-3, with TRBD2 as a possible D gene (6 bases). CDR3 size: 15 residues. V lost 2 bases, J lost 2 bases, and 12 bases lay in between. CDR1 is SGHNT, CDR2 YYREEE, per germline (reference sequence). CDR3 nucleotides: TGTGCCAGCAGCTTTTCCAGCGGGCTCACAGATACGCAGTATTTT. Residues: CASSFSSGLTDTQYF.

This clone was detected only once. The rearrangement uses TRBV14 and TRBJ2-1; the match to TRBD2 covers 8 bases. The CDR3 is made up of 16 amino acids. The trim removed 4 bases at V and 1 base at J, leaving 6 bases unmatched. Per germline, CDR1 SGHDN and CDR2 FVKESK. Here the CDR3 DNA reads TGTGCCAGCAGCCCCCAACTAGCGGTTTCCTACAATGAGCAGTTCTTC. Translated: CASSPQLAVSYNEQFF.

The chain employs TRBV30 and TRBJ2-1; D may be TRBD2 (6 bases). The CDR3 contains 13 residues. Trimming shortened V by 7 bases and J by 5 bases, and 15 bases separated the two germline ends. Germline V CDR1 and CDR2: GTSNPN, SVGIG (reference sequence). CDR3 DNA: TGTGCCTTGGACTGGCGGGACGACAATGAGCAGTTCTTC. Amino acid sequence: CALDWRDDNEQFF.

This clone appeared a few times. V usage is TRBV4-2 and J usage is TRBJ2-3; D uncertain. V was shortened by 4 bases and J by 2 bases, with 13 bases between the two germline ends. Germline-derived CDR1 and CDR2 are LGHNA and YNFKEQ. The CDR3 contains 15 residues. The CDR3 coding sequence is TGTGCCAGCAGCCGCGAAAGCGACTTCACAGATACGCAGTATTTT. Its translation: CASSRESDFTDTQYF.